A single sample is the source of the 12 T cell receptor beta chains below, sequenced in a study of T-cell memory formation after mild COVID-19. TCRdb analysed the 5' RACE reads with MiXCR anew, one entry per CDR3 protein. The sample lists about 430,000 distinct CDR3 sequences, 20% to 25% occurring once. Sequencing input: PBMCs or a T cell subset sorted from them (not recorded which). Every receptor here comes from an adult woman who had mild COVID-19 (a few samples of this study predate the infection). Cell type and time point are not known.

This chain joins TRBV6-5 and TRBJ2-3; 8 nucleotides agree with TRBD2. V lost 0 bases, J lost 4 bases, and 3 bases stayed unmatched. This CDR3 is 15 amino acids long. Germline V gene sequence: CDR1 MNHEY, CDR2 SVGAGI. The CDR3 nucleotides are TGTGCCAGCAGTTACTCGGATAGCGGGGCAGATACGCAGTATTTT. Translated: CASSYSDSGADTQYF.

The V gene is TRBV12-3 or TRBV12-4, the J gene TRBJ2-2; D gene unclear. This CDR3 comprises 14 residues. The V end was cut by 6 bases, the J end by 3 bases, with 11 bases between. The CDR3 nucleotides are TGTGCCAGCAGCGGATTACTGTACACCGGGGAGCTGTTTTTT. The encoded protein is CASSGLLYTGELFF.

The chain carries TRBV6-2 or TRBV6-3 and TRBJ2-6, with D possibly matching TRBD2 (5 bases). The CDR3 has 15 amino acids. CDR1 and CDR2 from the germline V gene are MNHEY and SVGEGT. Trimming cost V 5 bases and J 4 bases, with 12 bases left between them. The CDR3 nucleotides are TGTGCCAGCAGTCAAACCAGGAGGGGGGCCAACGTCCTGACTTTC. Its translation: CASSQTRRGANVLTF.

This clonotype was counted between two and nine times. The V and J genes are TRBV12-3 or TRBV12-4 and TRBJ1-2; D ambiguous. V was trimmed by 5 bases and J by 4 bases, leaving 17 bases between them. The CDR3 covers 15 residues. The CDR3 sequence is CASSNTPMRFYGYTF. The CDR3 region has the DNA TGTGCCAGCAGTAATACCCCGATGAGGTTCTATGGCTACACCTTC.

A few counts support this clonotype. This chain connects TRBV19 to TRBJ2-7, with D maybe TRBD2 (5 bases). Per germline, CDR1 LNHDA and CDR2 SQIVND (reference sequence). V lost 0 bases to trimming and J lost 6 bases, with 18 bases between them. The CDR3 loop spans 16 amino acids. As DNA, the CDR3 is TGTGCCAGTAGTATAGAACCGGCGGGTGCCCGCGGCGAGCAGTACTTC. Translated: CASSIEPAGARGEQYF.

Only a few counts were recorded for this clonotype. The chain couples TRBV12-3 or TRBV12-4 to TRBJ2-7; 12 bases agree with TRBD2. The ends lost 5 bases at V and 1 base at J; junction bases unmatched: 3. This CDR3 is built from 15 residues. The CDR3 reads CASSVGLAGSYEQYF. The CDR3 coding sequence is TGTGCCAGCAGTGTGGGACTAGCGGGTTCCTACGAGCAGTACTTC.

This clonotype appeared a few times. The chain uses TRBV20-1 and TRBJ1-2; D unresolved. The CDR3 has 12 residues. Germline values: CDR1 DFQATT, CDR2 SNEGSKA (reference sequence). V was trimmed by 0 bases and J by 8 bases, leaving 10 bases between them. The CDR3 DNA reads TGCAGTGCTAGAGATCCCGGACGGGGCTACACCTTC. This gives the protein CSARDPGRGYTF.

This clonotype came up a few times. CDR3 amino acids: CASRKMSGLGTDTQYF. The CDR3 DNA follows: TGTGCCAGTAGGAAAATGAGCGGCCTCGGCACAGATACGCAGTATTTT. The chain employs TRBV19 and TRBJ2-3; possibly TRBD2 for D (5 bases). The V end was cut by 6 bases, the J end by 1 base, with 17 bases between. The CDR3 runs to 16 residues. CDR1 and CDR2 (germline): LNHDA, SQIVND (reference sequence).

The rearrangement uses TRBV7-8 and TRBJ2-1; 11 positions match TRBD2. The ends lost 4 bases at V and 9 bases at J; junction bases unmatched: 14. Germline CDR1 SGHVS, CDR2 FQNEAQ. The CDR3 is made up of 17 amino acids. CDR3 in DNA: TGTGCCAGCAGCTCCTCCTTCTCCGGGACTAGCGGTGGTGAGCAGTTCTTC. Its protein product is CASSSSFSGTSGGEQFF.

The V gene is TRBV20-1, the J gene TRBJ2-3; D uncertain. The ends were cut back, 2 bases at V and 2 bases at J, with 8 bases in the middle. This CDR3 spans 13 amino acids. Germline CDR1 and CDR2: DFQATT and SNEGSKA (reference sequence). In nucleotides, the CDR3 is TGCAGTGCTAGACAGACTTACACAGATACGCAGTATTTT. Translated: CSARQTYTDTQYF.

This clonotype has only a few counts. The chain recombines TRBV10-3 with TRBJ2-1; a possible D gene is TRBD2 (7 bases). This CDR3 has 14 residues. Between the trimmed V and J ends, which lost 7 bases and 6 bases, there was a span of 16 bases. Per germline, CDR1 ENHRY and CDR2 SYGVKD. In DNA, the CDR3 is TGTGCCATCACCAGGGGCGGGGGAGTCAATGAGCAGTTCTTC. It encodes CAITRGGGVNEQFF.

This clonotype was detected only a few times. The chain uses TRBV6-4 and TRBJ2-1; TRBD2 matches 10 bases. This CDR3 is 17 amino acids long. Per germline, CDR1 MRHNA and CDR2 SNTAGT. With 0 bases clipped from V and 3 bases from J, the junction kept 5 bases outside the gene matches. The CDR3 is CASSDSGSGGGYNEQFF. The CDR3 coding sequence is TGTGCCAGCAGTGACTCGGGGAGCGGGGGGGGCTACAATGAGCAGTTCTTC.